This is a list of T cell receptor beta chains from one sample in a study of blood T cells in healthy people across ages. In TCRdb, the 5' RACE reads were re-called with MiXCR into one record per CDR3 protein. The table lists approximately 730,000 distinct CDR3 sequences, about 40% of them singletons. The sequenced material came from blood. These receptors came from a woman aged 60 to 75 in good health. CDR3s include the opening cysteine and the closing phenylalanine or tryptophan. The D gene is left open where the match is weak. The size field is filled for only some rows; it gives once, few, many or a size class.

V gene	D gene	clone size	J gene	CDR3 DNA	CDR3 protein
TRBV4-3	NA	NA	TRBJ2-3	TGCGCCAGCAGCCAAGACGGCTACCCCACAGATACGCAGTATTTT	CASSQDGYPTDTQYF
TRBV24-1	NA	NA	TRBJ2-2	TGTGCCACCAGGCTGACCGGGGAGCTGTTTTTT	CATRLTGELFF
TRBV6-5	TRBD1	NA	TRBJ1-2	TGTGCCAGCAGTCCCGGGACAGGAGCTAACTATGGCTACACCTTC	CASSPGTGANYGYTF
TRBV20-1	TRBD1	few	TRBJ2-5	TGCAGTGCTAGAGTACAGGGGGCCCAAGAGACCCAGTACTTC	CSARVQGAQETQYF
TRBV12-3/TRBV12-4	NA	few	TRBJ1-2	TGTGCCAGCAGTCATCCACTGCAGGGCCACACCTTC	CASSHPLQGHTF
TRBV9	NA	NA	TRBJ1-5	TGTGCCAGCAGCGTAGGAGGTGATAGCAATCAGCCCCAGCATTTT	CASSVGGDSNQPQHF
TRBV5-6	NA	NA	TRBJ1-1	TGTGCCAGCAGTTCGATCTACTCTGAAGCTTTCTTT	CASSSIYSEAFF
TRBV20-1	NA	NA	TRBJ1-4	TGCAGTGCTTACAATCCTAATAATGAAAAACTGTTTTTT	CSAYNPNNEKLFF
TRBV7-3	NA	NA	TRBJ2-5	TGTGCCAGCAGCTCCGGGACTGTGAGGGAGACCCAGTACTTC	CASSSGTVRETQYF
TRBV10-1	NA	NA	TRBJ1-2	TGCGCCAGCAGTGAGTCGATCGGGGTTGGCTATGGCTACACCTTC	CASSESIGVGYGYTF
TRBV7-2	TRBD2	NA	TRBJ2-3	TGTGCCAGCAGCCCGGACCGACTAGCAGTCAGTAGCACAGATACGCAGTATTTT	CASSPDRLAVSSTDTQYF
TRBV18	TRBD1	few	TRBJ1-5	TGTGCCAGCAGCCAGACAGGGGATAATCAGCCCCAGCATTTT	CASSQTGDNQPQHF
TRBV28	NA	NA	TRBJ2-5	TGTGCCAGCACATTAGGAGGGGGTGAGACCCAGTACTTC	CASTLGGGETQYF